Listed here are 17 T cell receptor beta chains from one sample, sequenced in a study of T cell changes during pregnancy in multiple sclerosis. Data came from immunoSEQ multiplex PCR; TCRdb stores just in-frame clones and leaves some out. The sample holds about 87,000 clones, 93% seen once. Sequences were derived from peripheral blood, sampled in the third trimester of pregnancy. The receptors were gathered from a female donor in good health, enrolled as a control in a pregnancy study.

The chain joins TRBV5-1 to TRBJ2-1, with TRBD1 matching over 10 bases. The CDR3 totals 15 residues. The V and J ends lost 2 bases and 10 bases, in that order; junction bases with no gene match: 9. In germline, CDR1 is SGHRS, CDR2 YFSETQ. The CDR3 sequence is CASSFLRDRGNEQFF. Here the CDR3 DNA reads TGCGCCAGCAGCTTTTTACGGGACAGGGGTAACGAGCAGTTCTTC.

V usage is TRBV5-1 and J usage is TRBJ1-5; D possibly corresponds to TRBD1 (6 bases). CDR1 is SGHRS and CDR2 is YFSETQ in the germline V gene. This CDR3 contains 16 residues. Trimming removed 0 bases at V and 2 bases at J, with 12 bases between. The CDR3 region is CASSLVGGAGNQPQHF. CDR3 nucleotide sequence: TGCGCCAGCAGCTTGGTTGGGGGCGCGGGCAATCAGCCCCAGCATTTT.

The J gene is TRBJ2-7, the V gene TRBV5-5, with D possibly matching TRBD2 (6 bases). The CDR3 extends over 14 amino acids. Trimming removed 2 bases at V and 4 bases at J, with 13 bases between. Germline V CDR1 and CDR2: SGHKS, YYEKEE (reference sequence). The DNA of the CDR3 is TGTGCCAGCAGCTTTGGGGGAGGTGAATACGAGCAGTACTTC. This gives the protein CASSFGGGEYEQYF.

The chain joins TRBV6-5 to TRBJ1-1; no clear D. CDR3 size: 15 residues. Germline assignment: CDR1 MNHEY and CDR2 SVGAGI. V gave up 2 bases and J gave up 3 bases, with 13 bases separating them. CDR3 nucleotide sequence: TGTGCCAGCAGTTACGCGCGCACTCGGGACACTGAAGCTTTCTTT. This translates into CASSYARTRDTEAFF.

V usage is TRBV2 and J usage is TRBJ2-7; D may be TRBD2 (6 bases). CDR3 size: 13 residues. CDR1 SNHLY and CDR2 FYNNEI come from the germline V gene. V dropped 3 bases and J dropped 4 bases, with 10 bases sitting between them. CDR3 in DNA: TGTGCCAGCAGTGACGGAGGGGTTTACGAGCAGTACTTC. It is translated as CASSDGGVYEQYF.

The chain links TRBV6-1 to TRBJ2-1; D is unresolved. Germline V gene sequence: CDR1 MNHNS, CDR2 SASEGT. Trimming removed 4 bases from V and 15 bases from J, with 13 bases in between. CDR3 length equals 11 residues. CDR3 protein: CASSVPPLWFF. In DNA form, the CDR3 reads TGTGCCAGCAGTGTTCCCCCTCTTTGGTTCTTC.

This sequence joins TRBV28 and TRBJ2-2; D not certain. The length of the CDR3 is 13 residues. Trimming cost V 10 bases and J 5 bases, with 14 bases left between them. Looked up from germline, CDR1 is MDHEN and CDR2 is SYDVKM. CDR3 nucleotides: TGTGCCACCTCTCTCACAGTTACCGGGGAGCTGTTTTTT. This translates into CATSLTVTGELFF.

The rearrangement uses TRBV5-1 and TRBJ2-5; maybe TRBD2 (6 bases). The CDR3 covers 14 residues. Germline-derived CDR1 and CDR2 are SGHRS and YFSETQ. V was trimmed by 3 bases and J by 5 bases, leaving 14 bases between them. The CDR3 here is CASSYQEGRETQYF. The CDR3 DNA is TGCGCCAGCAGCTACCAGGAGGGCAGGGAGACCCAGTACTTC.

The gene calls are TRBV5-1 and TRBJ2-3, with 11 positions matching TRBD2. In germline, CDR1 is SGHRS, CDR2 YFSETQ. Trimming at V came to 2 bases and at J to 1 base, leaving 3 bases not matched to a gene. The CDR3 contains 16 residues. The CDR3 DNA follows: TGCGCCAGCAGCTTTGGACTAGCGGGCCGCACAGATACGCAGTATTTT. Translating gives CASSFGLAGRTDTQYF.

This clone has just one count. V and J are TRBV5-4 and TRBJ1-4, with 7 bases fitting TRBD1. This CDR3 is built from 16 residues. Germline CDR1 SGHNT, CDR2 YYREEE (reference sequence). With V trimmed by 4 bases and J by 0 bases, 6 bases remained unmatched. The CDR3 DNA follows: TGTGCCAGCAGCCCGGGACAGCGGTCAACTAATGAAAAACTGTTTTTT. It specifies CASSPGQRSTNEKLFF.

V usage is TRBV28 and J usage is TRBJ2-7; 8 positions match TRBD2. The CDR3 sequence is 17 residues long. Germline assignment: CDR1 MDHEN and CDR2 SYDVKM. Trimming removed 4 bases from V and 0 bases from J; junction bases left unmatched: 11. In DNA, the CDR3 is TGTGCCAGCAGTTGGGTCCCGGGGGGGATCGGCTCCTACGAGCAGTACTTC. This encodes CASSWVPGGIGSYEQYF.

This chain uses TRBV7-9 with TRBJ2-4; D not certain. Germline V gene lookup returns CDR1 SEHNR and CDR2 FQNEAQ (reference sequence). The germline V and J ends were trimmed by 2 bases and 5 bases, with 7 bases remaining between them. The CDR3 covers 13 residues. The CDR3 region has the DNA TGTGCCAGCAGCTTAAGTCAGGAAAACATTCAGTACTTC. It yields the protein CASSLSQENIQYF.

V usage is TRBV11-1 and J usage is TRBJ2-2; D is possibly TRBD2 (5 bases). V shed 5 bases and J shed 7 bases, with 17 bases lying between them. CDR3 length: 15 amino acids. Germline values: CDR1 SGHAT, CDR2 FQDESV (reference sequence). CDR3 nucleotide sequence: TGTGCCAGCAGCCTGACCTATGACGGGAACGGGGAGCTGTTTTTT. Translation: CASSLTYDGNGELFF.

The chain recombines TRBV7-2 with TRBJ1-1, with unresolved D. Trimming cost V 5 bases and J 4 bases, with 14 bases left between them. The length of the CDR3 is 14 residues. The germline gives CDR1 SGHTA, CDR2 FQGNSA. CDR3 nucleotide sequence: TGTGCCAGCAGCCTCTCGAGGGCAAGCACTGAAGCTTTCTTT. The encoded protein is CASSLSRASTEAFF.

The V gene is TRBV5-4, the J gene TRBJ1-4, with D perhaps matching TRBD1 (6 bases). With 3 bases removed from V and 5 bases from J, the gap between germline ends came to 14 bases. CDR1 and CDR2 from the germline V gene are SGHNT and YYREEE (reference sequence). CDR3 length: 15 residues. This CDR3 reads CASSSGGGANEKLFF. The CDR3 DNA sequence: TGTGCCAGCAGCTCGGGGGGGGGCGCGAATGAAAAACTGTTTTTT. Combining the CDR3 with reference TRBV5-4 and TRBJ1-4 gives the whole variable domain ETGVTQSPTHLIKTRGQQVTLRCSSQSGHNTVSWYQQALGQGPQFIFQYYREEENGRGNFPPRFSGLQFPNYSSELNVNALELDDSALYLCASSSGGGANEKLFFGSGTQLSVL.

Of note for this clone: At the DNA level, this CDR3 is encoded by other sequences in the same sample as well. The V call is TRBV13, the J call TRBJ2-7; D may be TRBD1 (5 bases). There are 14 residues in the CDR3. Trimming took 1 base from V and 3 from J, leaving 10 bases between them. Germline-derived CDR1 and CDR2 are PRHDT and FYEKMQ (reference sequence). The chain's CDR3 is CASSLAREVYEQYF. The CDR3 nucleotides read TGTGCCAGCAGCTTAGCCAGGGAAGTCTACGAGCAGTACTTC.

The V and J genes are TRBV7-8 and TRBJ1-2; no definite D call. Trimming cost V 5 bases and J 0 bases, with 13 bases left between them. CDR1 is SGHVS and CDR2 is FQNEAQ in the germline V gene. CDR3 length equals 15 residues. CDR3 nucleotides: TGTGCCAGCAGCCAAAACTCCGGTCCTAACTATGGCTACACCTTC. It is translated as CASSQNSGPNYGYTF.